This T cell receptor (beta chain) was captured in a study of OX40 agonist ivuxolimab in advanced cancers. Study-wide background: Partial responses occurred in Three dose-escalation patients, one with hepatocellular carcinoma and two with cutaneous melanoma. Study results and limitations: Averaging showed that CD8+ T cells had more expanded clones than CD4+ did. The authors also found low normalized T-cell clonal expansion in some nonresponders.

The sample holds one count of this clone. Antigen: not known. The method was immunoSEQ multiplex PCR; TCRdb's version includes in-frame clones alone and lacks a portion of them. The sample contains some 50,000 clones, just under 90% of which appear only once. The CDR3 is 14 amino acids. Germline assignment: CDR1 LNHNV and CDR2 YYDKDF (reference sequence). Trimming pared 4 bases from V and 1 base from J, leaving 8 bases between. The chain couples TRBV15 to TRBJ2-1, with D possibly matching TRBD1 (5 bases). The TCR was taken from an adult with an advanced solid tumor such as melanoma, head and neck, liver or kidney cancer. The material sequenced was CD4+ or CD8+ T cells sorted from blood, taken in a trial of the OX40 agonist ivuxolimab. DNA of the CDR3: TGTGCCACCAGCATAGACAGATCCTACAATGAGCAGTTCTTC. Translated, it gives CATSIDRSYNEQFF.